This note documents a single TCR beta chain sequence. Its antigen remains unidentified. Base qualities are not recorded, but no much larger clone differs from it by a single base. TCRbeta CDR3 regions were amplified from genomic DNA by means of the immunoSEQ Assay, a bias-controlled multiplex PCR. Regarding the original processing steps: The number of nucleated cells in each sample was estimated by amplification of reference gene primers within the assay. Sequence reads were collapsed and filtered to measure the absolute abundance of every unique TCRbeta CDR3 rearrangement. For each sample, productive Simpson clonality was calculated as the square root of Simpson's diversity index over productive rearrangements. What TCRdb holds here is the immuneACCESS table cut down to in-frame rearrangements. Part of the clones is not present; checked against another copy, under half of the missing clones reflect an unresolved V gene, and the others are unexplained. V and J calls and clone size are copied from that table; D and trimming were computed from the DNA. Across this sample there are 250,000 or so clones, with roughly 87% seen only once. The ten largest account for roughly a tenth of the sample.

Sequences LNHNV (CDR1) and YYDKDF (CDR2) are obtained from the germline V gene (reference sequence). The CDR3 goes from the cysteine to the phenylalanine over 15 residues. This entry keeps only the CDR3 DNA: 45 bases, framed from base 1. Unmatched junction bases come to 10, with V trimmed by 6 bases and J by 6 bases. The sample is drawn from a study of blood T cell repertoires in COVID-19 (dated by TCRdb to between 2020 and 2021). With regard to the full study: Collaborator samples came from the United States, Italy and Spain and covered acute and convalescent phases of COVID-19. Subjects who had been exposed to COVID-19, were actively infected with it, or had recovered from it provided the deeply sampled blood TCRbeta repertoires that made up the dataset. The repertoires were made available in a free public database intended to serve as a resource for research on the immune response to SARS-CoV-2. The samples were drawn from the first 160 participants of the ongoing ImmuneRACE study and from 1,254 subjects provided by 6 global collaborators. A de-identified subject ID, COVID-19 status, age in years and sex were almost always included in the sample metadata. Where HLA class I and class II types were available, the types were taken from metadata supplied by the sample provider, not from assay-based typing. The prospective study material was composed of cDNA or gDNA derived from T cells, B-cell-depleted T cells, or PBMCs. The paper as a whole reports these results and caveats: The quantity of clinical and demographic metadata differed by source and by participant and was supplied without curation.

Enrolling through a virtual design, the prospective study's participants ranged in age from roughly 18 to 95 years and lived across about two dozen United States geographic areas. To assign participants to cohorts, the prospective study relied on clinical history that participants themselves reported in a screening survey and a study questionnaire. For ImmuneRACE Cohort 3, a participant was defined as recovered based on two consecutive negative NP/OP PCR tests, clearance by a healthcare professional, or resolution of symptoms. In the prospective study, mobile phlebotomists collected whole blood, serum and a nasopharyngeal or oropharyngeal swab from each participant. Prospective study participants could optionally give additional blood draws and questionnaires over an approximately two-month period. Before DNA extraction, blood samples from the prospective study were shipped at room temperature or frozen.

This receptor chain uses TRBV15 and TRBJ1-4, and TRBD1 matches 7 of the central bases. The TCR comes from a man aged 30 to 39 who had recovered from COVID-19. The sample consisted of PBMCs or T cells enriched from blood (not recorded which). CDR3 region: CATRRSGQQYEKLFF. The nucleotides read TGTGCCACCAGACGATCGGGACAGCAGTATGAAAAACTGTTTTTT.